This T cell receptor beta chain was identified during a study of blood T cell repertoires in COVID-19. Turning to the study itself: T cells, B-cell-depleted T cells, or PBMCs supplied cDNA or gDNA.

The sample holds a few counts of this clone. The V end lost 4 bases, the J end lost 1 base, and 12 bases lay between the germline ends. This CDR3 is built from 15 residues. The V gene's germline CDR1 is SGDLS and CDR2 YYNGEE. Repertoires were generated with immunoSEQ multiplex PCR, while TCRdb's copy carries only in-frame clones and drops some. The table has about 78,000 clones, 86% seen once; the top ten hold around 2%. The rearrangement joins TRBV9 to TRBJ1-5, with D hard to call. The clonotype originates from a woman aged 55-75 years with acute or convalescent COVID-19. Sequencing was done on a sample of peripheral blood. The CDR3, as DNA: TGTGCCAGCAGCCGGGAGCTGGGGAGCAATCAGCCCCAGCATTTT. It codes for CASSRELGSNQPQHF.